This TCR beta chain was sequenced for a study of blood T cell repertoires in COVID-19. Per the authors' pipeline: Researchers report that nucleated cell counts were estimated from reference gene primer amplification. Generated by immunoSEQ multiplex PCR, the TCRdb table keeps only in-frame clones and is missing some. V, J and clone size were drawn from that table, and D and trimming were deduced from the DNA. This table holds tens of thousands of clones, under 85% found once. V shed 6 bases and J 3 bases; nucleotides not matched to a gene: 5. The CDR3 has 15 amino acids. The germline gives CDR1 KGHSH, CDR2 LQKENI.

The chain uses TRBV18 and TRBJ1-6, with 7 bases fitting TRBD1. The sequencing input was peripheral blood. This TCR came from a human donor in a cohort sampled during active COVID-19. CDR3 amino acids: CASSPGQLYNSPLHF. As DNA, the CDR3 is TGTGCCAGCTCTCCGGGACAGCTCTATAATTCACCCCTCCACTTT.